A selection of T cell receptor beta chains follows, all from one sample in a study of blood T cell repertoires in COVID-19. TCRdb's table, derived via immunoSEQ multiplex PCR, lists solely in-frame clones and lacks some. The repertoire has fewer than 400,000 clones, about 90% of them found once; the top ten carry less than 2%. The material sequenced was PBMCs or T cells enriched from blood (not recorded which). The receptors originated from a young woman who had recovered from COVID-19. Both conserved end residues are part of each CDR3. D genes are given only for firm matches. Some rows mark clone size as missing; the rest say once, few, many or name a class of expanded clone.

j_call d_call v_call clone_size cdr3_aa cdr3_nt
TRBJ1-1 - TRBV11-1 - CASSLNLNTEAFF TGTGCCAGCAGCTTAAACTTGAACACTGAAGCTTTCTTT
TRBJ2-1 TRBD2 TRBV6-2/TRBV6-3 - CASSSGLAPRTGDEQFF TGTGCCAGCAGTTCGGGACTAGCCCCAAGGACCGGGGATGAGCAGTTCTTC
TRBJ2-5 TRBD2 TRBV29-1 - CSTPGLAGPTGTQYF TGCAGCACCCCAGGACTAGCGGGACCAACAGGGACCCAGTACTTC
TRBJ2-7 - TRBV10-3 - CAIRVPDSNYEQYF TGTGCCATCAGGGTCCCAGACAGCAACTACGAGCAGTACTTC
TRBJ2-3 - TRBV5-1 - CASSPSTDTQYF TGCGCCAGCAGCCCTAGCACAGATACGCAGTATTTT
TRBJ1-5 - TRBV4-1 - CASSHEPGGGNQPQHF TGCGCCAGCAGCCATGAGCCCGGAGGGGGCAATCAGCCCCAGCATTTT
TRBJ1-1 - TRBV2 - CASSVLDMNTEAFF TGTGCCAGCAGTGTGTTAGACATGAACACTGAAGCTTTCTTT
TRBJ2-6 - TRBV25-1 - CASSESAWSSGANVLTF TGTGCCAGCAGTGAATCGGCATGGAGCTCTGGGGCCAACGTCCTGACTTTC
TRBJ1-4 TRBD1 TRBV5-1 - CASRPGQGNKKLFF TGCGCCAGCAGACCGGGACAGGGCAATAAAAAACTGTTTTTT
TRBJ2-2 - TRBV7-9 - CASSNTGPGELFF TGTGCCAGCAGCAACACAGGGCCCGGGGAGCTGTTTTTT
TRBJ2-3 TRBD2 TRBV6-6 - CASSRSPSGGAVDTQYF TGTGCCAGCAGTCGGAGCCCTAGCGGGGGGGCTGTAGATACGCAGTATTTT
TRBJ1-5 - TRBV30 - CAWSVLQGNNQPQHF TGTGCCTGGAGTGTATTGCAGGGAAACAATCAGCCCCAGCATTTT
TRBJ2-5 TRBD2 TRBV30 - CACFRTSLETQYF TGTGCCTGCTTCCGGACTAGTCTCGAGACCCAGTACTTC
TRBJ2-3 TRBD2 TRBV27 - CASSILGAGGGVTQYF TGTGCCAGCAGCATCCTGGGGGCGGGAGGCGGCGTCACGCAGTATTTT
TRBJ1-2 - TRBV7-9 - CASSHPGQFYGYTF TGTGCCAGCAGCCACCCCGGACAGTTCTATGGCTACACCTTC
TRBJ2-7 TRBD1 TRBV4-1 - CASSLRDRGNEQYF TGCGCCAGCAGCTTGCGGGACAGGGGAAACGAGCAGTACTTC
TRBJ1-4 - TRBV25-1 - CASSEYTPRRSEKLFF TGTGCCAGCAGTGAATATACCCCCCGACGGAGTGAAAAACTGTTTTTT
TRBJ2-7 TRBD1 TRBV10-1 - CANWTGTGQYF TGCGCCAATTGGACAGGGACTGGGCAGTACTTC
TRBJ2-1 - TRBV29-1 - CSVTSGVGEQFF TGCAGCGTTACGAGTGGAGTCGGTGAGCAGTTCTTC
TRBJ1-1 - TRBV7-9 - CASSSGVNTEAFF TGTGCCAGCAGCTCCGGGGTCAACACTGAAGCTTTCTTT
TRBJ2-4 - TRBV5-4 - CASSLDGGASRQYF TGTGCCAGCAGCTTGGATGGGGGGGCGAGCCGACAGTACTTC
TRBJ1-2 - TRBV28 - CASSKTRDGYTF TGTGCCAGCAGTAAAACCAGGGATGGCTACACCTTC
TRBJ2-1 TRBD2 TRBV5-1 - CASSLGLAGIQPTNNEQFF TGCGCCAGCAGCCTGGGACTAGCGGGGATCCAACCTACGAACAATGAGCAGTTCTTC
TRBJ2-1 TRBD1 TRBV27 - CASSLRGLALIYNEQFF TGTGCCAGCAGTCTCAGGGGGTTAGCCCTTATATACAATGAGCAGTTCTTC
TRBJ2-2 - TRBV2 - CASRVTANTGELFF TGTGCCAGCAGGGTGACAGCGAACACCGGGGAGCTGTTTTTT
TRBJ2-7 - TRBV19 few CASSMARDYEQYF TGTGCCAGTAGTATGGCCAGGGACTACGAGCAGTACTTC
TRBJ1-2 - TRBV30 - CAWTPHGHYTF TGTGCCTGGACACCCCACGGACACTACACCTTC
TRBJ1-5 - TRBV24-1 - CATGQGSNQPQHF TGTGCCACCGGGCAGGGGAGCAATCAGCCCCAGCATTTT
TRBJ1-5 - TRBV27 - CASSYSGNQPQHF TGTGCCAGCAGTTACTCGGGAAATCAGCCCCAGCATTTT
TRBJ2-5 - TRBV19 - CASSMAGRETQYF TGTGCCAGTAGTATGGCGGGGCGAGAGACCCAGTACTTC
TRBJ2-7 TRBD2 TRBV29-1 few CSVIAGGLDEQYF TGCAGCGTAATAGCGGGGGGGCTCGACGAGCAGTACTTC
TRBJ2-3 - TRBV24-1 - CATSGQLETDTQYF TGTGCCACCAGTGGACAGCTAGAAACAGATACGCAGTATTTT
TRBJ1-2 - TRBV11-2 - CASSPREGGYGYTF TGTGCCAGCAGCCCCAGGGAGGGGGGCTATGGCTACACCTTC
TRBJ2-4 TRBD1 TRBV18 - CASSPLGGVKNIQYF TGTGCCAGCTCACCGCTAGGGGGCGTCAAAAACATTCAGTACTTC
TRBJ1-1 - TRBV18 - CASSPRQAEATEAFF TGTGCCAGCTCACCGCGACAGGCTGAGGCGACTGAAGCTTTCTTT
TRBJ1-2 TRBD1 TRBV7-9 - CASSLTRDRGHAIYGYTF TGTGCCAGCAGCTTAACCCGGGACAGGGGTCACGCTATCTATGGCTACACCTTC
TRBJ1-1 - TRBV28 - CASSSQGPRDTEAFF TGTGCCAGCAGTTCCCAGGGCCCCAGGGACACTGAAGCTTTCTTT
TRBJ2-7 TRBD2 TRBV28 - CASSLGASGGQYF TGTGCCAGCAGTTTAGGCGCTAGCGGGGGGCAGTACTTC
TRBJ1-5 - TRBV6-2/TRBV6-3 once CASSYDRRPQHF TGTGCCAGCAGTTACGACAGACGGCCCCAGCATTTT
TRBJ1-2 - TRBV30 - CAWTRQVSNYGYTF TGTGCCTGGACAAGACAGGTTTCTAACTATGGCTACACCTTC
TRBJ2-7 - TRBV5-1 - CASAFGGSYEQYF TGCGCCAGCGCCTTTGGGGGGTCCTACGAGCAGTACTTC
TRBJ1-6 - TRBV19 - CASKDRVLNNSPLHF TGTGCCAGTAAGGACAGAGTCTTAAATAATTCACCCCTCCACTTT
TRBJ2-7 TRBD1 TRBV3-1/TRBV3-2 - CASSPDRPDYEQYF TGTGCCAGCAGCCCGGACAGGCCCGACTACGAGCAGTACTTC
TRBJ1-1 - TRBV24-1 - CATTADGHSTEAFF TGTGCCACCACCGCAGACGGACATTCGACTGAAGCTTTCTTT
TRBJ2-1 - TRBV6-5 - CASSFSGDNEQFF TGTGCCAGCAGTTTCAGCGGAGACAATGAGCAGTTCTTC
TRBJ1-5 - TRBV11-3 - CASSLPRTGNNQPQHF TGTGCCAGCAGCTTACCACGTACAGGGAACAATCAGCCCCAGCATTTT
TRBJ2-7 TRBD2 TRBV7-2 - CASSFRQGLAGYEQYF TGTGCCAGCAGCTTTCGCCAAGGACTAGCGGGCTACGAGCAGTACTTC
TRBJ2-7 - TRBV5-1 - CASSLDTYEQYF TGCGCCAGCAGCTTGGATACTTACGAGCAGTACTTC